This TCR beta chain was observed in a study of pediatric ulcerative colitis. Up to 500,000 reads were sequenced per sample. Measured with immunoSEQ multiplex PCR; TCRdb has only the in-frame clones, and not every one. The data contain around 13,000 clones, over 60% of them seen just once; the ten biggest clones take up approximately 4.5%. Rectal tissue came from one to two pinch biopsies taken at colonoscopy. Per the germline V gene, CDR1 is SEHNR and CDR2 is FQNEAQ (reference sequence). The CDR3 length is 15 residues. V gave up 3 bases and J gave up 1 base, with 12 bases separating them. Sequenced material: gut tissue. This receptor was obtained from a boy aged 5-17 years who was a control in a study of pediatric ulcerative colitis. The chain is built from TRBV7-9 and TRBJ1-1; D is perhaps TRBD1 (6 bases). CDR3 DNA: TGTGCCAGCAGCTTTTACAGGGTCGAGAACACTGAAGCTTTCTTT. This gives the protein CASSFYRVENTEAFF.